Listed here are 23 T cell receptor beta chains from one sample, sequenced in a study of glioma-infiltrating T cells after dendritic cell vaccination. The protocol was immunoSEQ multiplex PCR, while the TCRdb copy is restricted to in-frame clones and leaves out a portion. Here the sample spans about 95,000 clones, around 85% being singletons. This specimen consisted of blood, obtained before dendritic cell vaccination. The receptors originated from a human donor with glioblastoma.

The V call is TRBV21-1, the J call TRBJ1-5; the tabulated D call, TRBD1, remains unverified against the DNA. TRBV21-1 is an annotated pseudogene. The CDR3 totals 18 residues. CDR3 in amino acids: CASSRGGQGPYSNQPQHF. CDR3 DNA sequence: TGTGCCAGCAGCAGAGGGGGACAGGGTCCCTATAGCAATCAGCCCCAGCATTTT.

This chain connects TRBV19 to TRBJ2-7, with 9 bases fitting TRBD2. V lost 1 base to trimming and J lost 6 bases; unmatched junction nucleotides: 4. CDR3 size: 14 residues. The germline CDR1 and CDR2 sequences are LNHDA and SQIVND (reference sequence). CDR3 nucleotides: TGTGCCAGTAGTATAGTAGCGGGAGCAGGCGAGCAGTACTTC. Translating it yields CASSIVAGAGEQYF.

In this sample, this clone turned up a few times. The chain carries TRBV7-2 and TRBJ1-4; no clear D gene. The CDR3 length is 16 residues. Germline CDR1 reads SGHTA; CDR2 reads FQGNSA. V dropped 7 bases and J dropped 0 bases, with 15 bases sitting between them. In DNA, the CDR3 is TGTGCCAGCAACCGCGGAGGAAGAGCAACTAATGAAAAACTGTTTTTT. This sequence encodes CASNRGGRATNEKLFF.

This chain links TRBV7-9 with TRBJ1-2, with D perhaps TRBD1 (6 bases). Germline CDR1 SEHNR, CDR2 FQNEAQ (reference sequence). There are 12 residues in the CDR3. V lost 8 bases and J lost 13, with 20 bases in between. Written as DNA, the CDR3 is TGTGCCAGCGGCGATACAGGGTTTTTCTCCACCTTC. Protein product: CASGDTGFFSTF.

The rearrangement links TRBV18 to TRBJ1-2, with 7 bases fitting TRBD1. Germline V lookup: CDR1 KGHSH, CDR2 LQKENI. The CDR3 runs 12 residues. Trimming cost V 3 bases and J 7 bases; bases outside gene matches: 2. For the CDR3, the DNA is TGTGCCAGCTCACCCAACAGGGGTGGCTACACCTTC. Protein: CASSPNRGGYTF.

The rearrangement links TRBV28 to TRBJ2-5, with 8 bases that match TRBD1. Germline V gene sequence: CDR1 MDHEN, CDR2 SYDVKM. V was pared by 4 bases and J by 3 bases, with 10 bases of the junction left unmatched. CDR3 length: 16 amino acids. CDR3: CASSSYRGAPKETQYF. As DNA, the CDR3 is TGTGCCAGCAGTTCATACAGGGGGGCACCTAAAGAGACCCAGTACTTC.

The count of this clone is one. Here the CDR3 reads CASSPGGPEQYF. The DNA for the CDR3 is TGTGCCAGCAGCCCCGGGGGGCCCGAGCAGTACTTC. The chain is built from TRBV11-3 and TRBJ2-7; weak D call: TRBD2 (7 bases). The CDR3 is made up of 12 amino acids. V was pared by 5 bases and J by 6 bases, with 11 bases between. Germline V gene data show CDR1 as SGHNT and CDR2 as YENEEA.

The gene calls are TRBV27 and TRBJ2-5, with TRBD2 identical over 15 bases. CDR3 length equals 18 residues. The germline V gene encodes CDR1 MNHEY and CDR2 SMNVEV (reference sequence). Trimming cost V 4 bases and J 5 bases; bases outside gene matches: 11. The CDR3 sequence is CASSSSGLAGGRRETQYF. CDR3 bases: TGTGCCAGCAGTTCCTCCGGACTAGCGGGAGGGCGGAGGGAGACCCAGTACTTC.

V is TRBV4-3 and J is TRBJ1-5; tentative D call: TRBD1 (6 bases). The ends were cut back, 0 bases at V and 2 bases at J, with 17 bases in the middle. In germline, CDR1 is LGHNA, CDR2 YSLEER. This CDR3 region has 18 residues. This CDR3 is CASSQETGGGYGNQPQHF. The DNA of the CDR3 is TGCGCCAGCAGCCAAGAAACGGGAGGGGGGTACGGCAATCAGCCCCAGCATTTT.

This chain uses TRBV10-1 with TRBJ2-1; D perhaps matches TRBD2 (5 bases). CDR1 and CDR2 from the germline V gene are WNHNN and SYGVQD (reference sequence). This CDR3 region has 14 residues. Trimming stripped 6 bases from V and 12 bases from J, with 21 bases between. The CDR3 DNA follows: TGCGCCAGCAGCCTTACCCGGGGTCCCCAACCGCAGTTCTTC. This encodes CASSLTRGPQPQFF.

This chain uses TRBV7-9 with TRBJ2-7, with 9 bases fitting TRBD1. This CDR3 is 18 amino acids long. Germline assignment: CDR1 SEHNR and CDR2 FQNEAQ (reference sequence). The V and J ends lost 5 bases and 2 bases, in that order; junction bases with no gene match: 16. CDR3 residues: CASSPSLLDRGSPYEQYF. DNA for the CDR3: TGTGCCAGCAGCCCCTCCCTCCTGGACAGGGGTAGCCCCTACGAGCAGTACTTC.

This chain connects TRBV5-1 to TRBJ2-3; TRBD1 might be the D (6 bases). CDR1 is SGHRS and CDR2 is YFSETQ in the germline V gene. V dropped 0 bases and J dropped 5 bases, with 10 bases sitting between them. The CDR3 contains 14 residues. CDR3 in amino acids: CASSLGGHRDTQYF. DNA of the CDR3: TGCGCCAGCAGCTTGGGGGGGCATAGAGATACGCAGTATTTT.

The chain employs TRBV2 and TRBJ1-3; possible D gene TRBD1, 5 bases. The CDR3 runs 14 residues. Germline CDR1 reads SNHLY; CDR2 reads FYNNEI. V was pared by 9 bases and J by 5 bases, with 17 bases between. The CDR3 loop is CARGVEEGRNTIYF. CDR3 sequence (DNA): TGTGCCAGAGGGGTCGAGGAGGGTCGAAACACCATATATTTT.

This clone was seen once. At the DNA level, this CDR3 is encoded by other sequences in the same sample as well. The V call is TRBV5-1, the J call TRBJ2-5, with 7 bases identical to TRBD2. The germline CDR1 and CDR2 sequences are SGHRS and YFSETQ. Germline trimming cut 0 bases from V and 5 bases from J; bases unmatched to any gene: 1. The CDR3 covers 13 residues. CDR3 residues: CASSLGLAETQYF. CDR3 nucleotides: TGCGCCAGCAGCTTGGGACTAGCTGAGACCCAGTACTTC.

The V gene is TRBV4-3, the J gene TRBJ2-3, with 7 bases matching TRBD2. The length of the CDR3 is 16 residues. The germline V gene encodes CDR1 LGHNA and CDR2 YSLEER. V trimming: 1 base; J trimming: 3 bases; junction bases outside the gene matches: 7. CDR3 amino acids: CASSQVGGSRTDTQYF. The CDR3 nucleotides are TGCGCCAGCAGCCAAGTGGGCGGGAGTCGGACAGATACGCAGTATTTT.

This clone showed up just once. V gene TRBV11-3 combines with J gene TRBJ2-1; D perhaps matches TRBD2 (5 bases). Trimming shortened V by 4 bases and J by 5 bases, and 9 bases separated the two germline ends. This CDR3 has 13 residues. The germline CDR1 and CDR2 sequences are SGHNT and YENEEA. The DNA of the CDR3 is TGTGCCAGCAGCTGGCCCGGGGACAATGAGCAGTTCTTC. This sequence encodes CASSWPGDNEQFF.

The V call is TRBV6-1, the J call TRBJ1-2, with D possibly matching TRBD1 (5 bases). Germline V lookup: CDR1 MNHNS, CDR2 SASEGT. V lost 1 base to trimming and J lost 8 bases, with 14 bases between them. There are 14 residues in the CDR3. The CDR3 region has the DNA TGTGCCAGCAGTGAAGGAGGGGTTGGAGGGGGCTACACCTTC. Translated: CASSEGGVGGGYTF.

The DNA of the CDR3 is TGCAGCGTTGACCTACAGGGGGCGAACACTGAAGCTTTCTTT. Its protein product is CSVDLQGANTEAFF. This chain links TRBV29-1 with TRBJ1-1; 9 bases align to TRBD1. The V gene's germline CDR1 is SQVTM and CDR2 ANQGSEA. This CDR3 is built from 14 residues. Trimming took 3 bases from V and 1 from J; bases not matched to a gene: 3. Based on the CDR3 plus reference TRBV29-1 and TRBJ1-1, the full variable domain is SAVISQKPSRDICQRGTSLTIQCQVDSQVTMMFWYRQQPGQSLTLIATANQGSEATYESGFVIDKFPISRPNLTFSTLTVSNMSPEDSSIYLCSVDLQGANTEAFFGQGTRLTVV.

The chain combines TRBV27 with TRBJ1-5, with D possibly being TRBD1 (5 bases). CDR1 and CDR2 from the germline V gene are MNHEY and SMNVEV (reference sequence). The CDR3 is 16 amino acids. V was shortened by 3 bases and J by 2 bases, with 14 bases between the two germline ends. The CDR3 DNA reads as TGTGCCAGCAGTTTCGGGGCCTGGGGGGGCAATCAGCCCCAGCATTTT. Its translation: CASSFGAWGGNQPQHF.

This clone was picked up one time. The chain uses TRBV6-5 and TRBJ1-1, with TRBD1 matching 7 bases. The germline V gene has CDR1 MNHEY and CDR2 SVGAGI. CDR3 length equals 13 residues. V shed 6 bases, J shed 4 bases, and the junction held 5 bases outside the gene matches. The CDR3 region is CASSQPGGTEAFF. CDR3 bases: TGTGCCAGCAGCCAACCAGGGGGCACTGAAGCTTTCTTT.

The V and J genes are TRBV7-8 and TRBJ1-5; 7 bases match TRBD1. The CDR3 is 17 amino acids. V shed 5 bases, J shed 5 bases, and the junction held 15 bases outside the gene matches. Germline V lookup: CDR1 SGHVS, CDR2 FQNEAQ. The CDR3 region is CASSPPEQGRIYQPQHF. The CDR3 DNA sequence: TGTGCCAGCAGCCCTCCGGAACAGGGGCGTATCTATCAGCCCCAGCATTTT.

In its sample, this clone was seen a few times. The chain links TRBV5-6 to TRBJ1-1, with 7 bases matching TRBD1. After removal of 3 bases from V and 3 bases from J, the junction contained 11 bases not matched to a gene. The germline CDR1 and CDR2 sequences are SGHDT and YYEEEE. The CDR3 has 16 amino acids. Written as DNA, the CDR3 is TGTGCCAGCAGCTCCCTGGAGGGGGCTAGGGACACTGAAGCTTTCTTT. Its translation is CASSSLEGARDTEAFF.

This clone was picked up one time. The chain joins TRBV5-4 to TRBJ1-2, with TRBD1 matching 8 bases. The germline CDR1 and CDR2 sequences are SGHNT and YYREEE (reference sequence). Trimming removed 4 bases from V and 6 bases from J; junction bases left unmatched: 5. CDR3 length: 13 residues. Here the CDR3 reads CASSQQGVDGYTF. CDR3 sequence (DNA): TGTGCCAGCAGCCAACAGGGGGTTGATGGCTACACCTTC. The full variable domain, with the rest looked up from reference TRBV5-4 and TRBJ1-2, is ETGVTQSPTHLIKTRGQQVTLRCSSQSGHNTVSWYQQALGQGPQFIFQYYREEENGRGNFPPRFSGLQFPNYSSELNVNALELDDSALYLCASSQQGVDGYTFGSGTRLTVV.